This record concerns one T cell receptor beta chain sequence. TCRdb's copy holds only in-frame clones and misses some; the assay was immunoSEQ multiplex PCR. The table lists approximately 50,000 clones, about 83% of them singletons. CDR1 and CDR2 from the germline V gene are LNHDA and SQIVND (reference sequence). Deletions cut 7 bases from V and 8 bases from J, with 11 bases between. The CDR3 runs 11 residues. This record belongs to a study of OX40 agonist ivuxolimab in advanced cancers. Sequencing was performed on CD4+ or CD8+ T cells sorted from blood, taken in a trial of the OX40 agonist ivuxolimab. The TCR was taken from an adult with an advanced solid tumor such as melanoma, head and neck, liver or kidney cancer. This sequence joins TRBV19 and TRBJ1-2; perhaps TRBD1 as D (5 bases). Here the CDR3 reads CASTGFRGYTF. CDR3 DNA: TGTGCCAGTACAGGGTTTCGCGGCTACACCTTC.